The 30 T cell receptor beta chains presented below share a single source sample, sequenced in a study of OX40 agonist ivuxolimab in advanced cancers. Profiled with immunoSEQ multiplex PCR; TCRdb holds only in-frame clones, not every one. This sample has 55,000 to 75,000 clones, with around 83% found just once. Sequencing used CD4+ or CD8+ T cells sorted from blood, obtained in a trial of the OX40 agonist ivuxolimab. Receptors were obtained from an adult with an advanced solid tumor such as melanoma, head and neck, liver or kidney cancer.

This chain uses TRBV10-3 with TRBJ1-2; TRBD1 is a possible D gene (6 bases). Trimming took 2 bases from V and 5 from J, leaving 6 bases between them. The germline gives CDR1 ENHRY, CDR2 SYGVKD. This CDR3 has 12 amino acids. CDR3 bases: TGTGCCATCAGTGAGGGACAGTATGGCTACACCTTC. Amino acid sequence: CAISEGQYGYTF.

J is TRBJ2-1 and V is TRBV5-1; 8 nucleotides align to TRBD2. This CDR3 comprises 16 residues. Germline V gene lookup returns CDR1 SGHRS and CDR2 YFSETQ. The trim removed 0 bases at V and 9 bases at J, leaving 11 bases unmatched. The CDR3 loop reads CASSLEAGVGRIEQFF. The CDR3 DNA follows: TGCGCCAGCAGCTTGGAAGCGGGAGTAGGTCGGATTGAGCAGTTCTTC.

The chain couples TRBV27 to TRBJ1-1, with 7 bases that match TRBD1. This CDR3 has 13 residues. V trimming: 3 bases; J trimming: 6 bases; junction bases outside the gene matches: 4. Looked up from germline, CDR1 is MNHEY and CDR2 is SMNVEV (reference sequence). In DNA, the CDR3 is TGTGCCAGCAGTTTGGTAGGGGGCTCTGAAGCTTTCTTT. It yields the protein CASSLVGGSEAFF.

The genes are TRBV10-3 and TRBJ1-1; D gene uncertain. V shed 1 base and J shed 4 bases, with 7 bases lying between them. CDR1 and CDR2 (germline): ENHRY, SYGVKD. The CDR3 covers 13 residues. The CDR3 DNA reads as TGTGCCATCAGTGAGTTCGTTGGCACTGAAGCTTTCTTT. It encodes CAISEFVGTEAFF.

The chain has TRBV7-2 and TRBJ2-7; 9 nucleotides line up with TRBD2. V trimming: 0 bases; J trimming: 3 bases; junction bases outside the gene matches: 3. CDR3 length equals 15 residues. Germline assignment: CDR1 SGHTA and CDR2 FQGNSA. CDR3 DNA: TGTGCCAGCAGCTTAGCTAGCGGGAGAATCTACGAGCAGTACTTC. Translating gives CASSLASGRIYEQYF.

This sequence joins TRBV19 and TRBJ1-1, with D possibly matching TRBD1 (5 bases). There are 14 residues in the CDR3. Germline V gene sequence: CDR1 LNHDA, CDR2 SQIVND (reference sequence). Trimming cost V 7 bases and J 3 bases, with 15 bases left between them. CDR3 protein: CASTPWGGDTEAFF. As DNA, the CDR3 is TGTGCCAGTACCCCATGGGGGGGTGACACTGAAGCTTTCTTT.

This clone came up once. The chain recombines TRBV5-4 with TRBJ2-7, with 12 bases that match TRBD2. CDR3 size: 14 residues. V was clipped by 4 bases and J by 4 bases; unmatched bases: 3. Germline-derived CDR1 and CDR2 are SGHNT and YYREEE (reference sequence). CDR3 in amino acids: CASSQGLAGYEQYF. CDR3 in DNA: TGTGCCAGCAGCCAGGGACTAGCGGGTTACGAGCAGTACTTC.

The gene calls are TRBV5-1 and TRBJ2-3; maybe TRBD1 (6 bases). This CDR3 comprises 15 residues. CDR1 and CDR2 (germline): SGHRS, YFSETQ. The V end was cut by 3 bases, the J end by 4 bases, with 15 bases between. CDR3 DNA: TGCGCCAGCAGCTCCAATGGCAGGGGTTCAGATACGCAGTATTTT. Amino acids: CASSSNGRGSDTQYF.

This clone was recorded a few times. The chain carries TRBV30 and TRBJ1-1, with D possibly TRBD1 on 5 matching bases. The CDR3 totals 14 residues. Trimming pared 2 bases from V and 4 bases from J, leaving 14 bases between. Germline loops: CDR1 GTSNPN, CDR2 SVGIG (reference sequence). CDR3 amino acids: CAWSTLGVGTEAFF. The DNA for the CDR3 is TGTGCCTGGAGTACCTTGGGGGTGGGCACTGAAGCTTTCTTT.

As for this clone: Other nucleotide sequences in the sample specify the same CDR3. The chain has TRBV7-2 and TRBJ2-3; D might be TRBD1 or TRBD2, each matching 6 bases. V was trimmed by 4 bases and J by 1 base, leaving 15 bases between them. The CDR3 length is 16 residues. In germline, CDR1 is SGHTA, CDR2 FQGNSA. CDR3 amino acids: CASSYRGGSGTDTQYF. The CDR3 coding sequence is TGTGCCAGCAGCTACCGAGGGGGGTCGGGCACAGATACGCAGTATTTT.

V and J are TRBV4-3 and TRBJ2-2; 8 bases line up with TRBD2. The CDR3 is 15 amino acids. The junction had 6 bases not matched to a gene; V was cut back by 4 bases and J by 5 bases. Germline lookup yields CDR1 LGHNA and CDR2 YSLEER. CDR3 sequence (DNA): TGCGCCAGCAGCCCAGCGGGAGCTGGTACCGGGGAGCTGTTTTTT. It translates to CASSPAGAGTGELFF.

The chain joins TRBV30 to TRBJ2-1; TRBD2 is a possible D gene (7 bases). CDR1 and CDR2 (germline): GTSNPN, SVGIG (reference sequence). The CDR3 runs 16 residues. Trimming took off 0 bases at V and 7 bases at J, with 19 bases between the two ends. CDR3 region: CAWSVVGGGGWNEQFF. The CDR3 bases are TGTGCCTGGAGTGTAGTAGGGGGAGGGGGTTGGAATGAGCAGTTCTTC.

This clone was counted a single time. V usage is TRBV5-1 and J usage is TRBJ1-1; D is possibly TRBD1 (5 bases). Between the trimmed V and J ends, which lost 2 bases and 7 bases, there was a span of 12 bases. CDR1 and CDR2 from the germline V gene are SGHRS and YFSETQ. This CDR3 comprises 13 residues. CDR3 region: CASSFGQDIEAFF. The CDR3 nucleotides are TGCGCCAGCAGCTTCGGACAAGACATTGAAGCTTTCTTT.

The chain links TRBV10-3 to TRBJ1-3; D remains unclear. Trimming removed 8 bases at V and 4 bases at J, with 12 bases between. The germline V gene has CDR1 ENHRY and CDR2 SYGVKD. The CDR3 covers 13 residues. CDR3 residues: CAILAREGNTIYF. In nucleotides, the CDR3 is TGTGCCATCTTGGCTAGAGAAGGAAACACCATATATTTT.

The chain carries TRBV7-6 and TRBJ2-1, with 8 bases identical to TRBD1. The CDR3 is made up of 14 amino acids. CDR1 is SGHVS and CDR2 is FNYEAQ in the germline V gene. After removal of 3 bases from V and 6 bases from J, the junction contained 4 bases not matched to a gene. The CDR3 sequence is CASSFTGQGNEQFF. The CDR3 DNA follows: TGTGCCAGCAGCTTCACCGGACAGGGCAATGAGCAGTTCTTC.

J is TRBJ2-5 and V is TRBV5-1; D uncertain. Between the trimmed V and J ends, which lost 0 bases and 5 bases, there was a span of 8 bases. CDR1 and CDR2 from the germline V gene are SGHRS and YFSETQ. This CDR3 is built from 13 residues. CDR3 coding DNA: TGCGCCAGCAGCTTGGATCAGATCGAGACCCAGTACTTC. This encodes CASSLDQIETQYF.

The gene calls are TRBV7-2 and TRBJ1-2, with D unclear. CDR3 length: 12 residues. Germline loops: CDR1 SGHTA, CDR2 FQGNSA. With 5 bases removed from V and 1 base from J, the gap between germline ends came to 5 bases. The CDR3 DNA follows: TGTGCCAGCAGCGCGAATAACTATGGCTACACCTTC. This encodes CASSANNYGYTF.

This chain connects TRBV28 to TRBJ2-5; no clear D gene. This CDR3 has 12 amino acids. Germline loops: CDR1 MDHEN, CDR2 SYDVKM. Deletions cut 5 bases from V and 3 bases from J, with 7 bases between. The chain's CDR3 is CASSQREETQYF. The CDR3 nucleotides read TGTGCCAGCAGTCAAAGGGAAGAGACCCAGTACTTC.

J is TRBJ1-2 and V is TRBV28; D unresolved. Germline loops: CDR1 MDHEN, CDR2 SYDVKM. The CDR3 contains 11 residues. V was trimmed by 5 bases and J by 10 bases, leaving 11 bases between them. The CDR3, as DNA: TGTGCCAGCAGTACGACCCCCTCCTACACCTTC. Translating gives CASSTTPSYTF.

This chain uses TRBV21-1 with TRBJ1-1; the table's TRBD1 call for D was not verified on the DNA. TRBV21-1 counts as a pseudogene. The CDR3 totals 16 residues. The CDR3 sequence is CATPPGPLRTYTEAFF. Written as DNA, the CDR3 is TGTGCCACCCCGCCAGGGCCGCTAAGGACGTACACTGAAGCTTTCTTT.

The rearrangement joins TRBV30 to TRBJ1-3; 10 bases align to TRBD1. CDR1 and CDR2 (germline): GTSNPN, SVGIG (reference sequence). V was pared by 7 bases and J by 0 bases, with 6 bases of the junction left unmatched. The CDR3 is 15 residues long. CDR3 sequence: CAYTRDRGSGNTIYF. The DNA of the CDR3 is TGTGCCTACACCCGGGACAGGGGCTCTGGAAACACCATATATTTT.

The chain uses TRBV9 and TRBJ1-4, with unresolved D. Germline assignment: CDR1 SGDLS and CDR2 YYNGEE. V shed 4 bases and J shed 3 bases, with 13 bases lying between them. The CDR3 spans 15 residues. CDR3 sequence (DNA): TGTGCCAGCAGCAGGGATTTGGGTGCTAATGAAAAACTGTTTTTT. The encoded protein is CASSRDLGANEKLFF.

J is TRBJ2-3 and V is TRBV27, with D uncertain. This CDR3 comprises 13 residues. Between the trimmed V and J ends, which lost 10 bases and 0 bases, there was a span of 11 bases. Germline assignment: CDR1 MNHEY and CDR2 SMNVEV (reference sequence). CDR3 protein: CATLALSTDTQYF. In DNA form, the CDR3 reads TGTGCCACCTTAGCTCTTAGCACAGATACGCAGTATTTT.

The rearrangement uses TRBV27 and TRBJ2-3, with no clear D. This CDR3 contains 13 residues. Germline V lookup: CDR1 MNHEY, CDR2 SMNVEV (reference sequence). With 8 bases removed from V and 0 bases from J, the gap between germline ends came to 9 bases. Here the CDR3 DNA reads TGTGCCAGCTCGAGTTCTAGCACAGATACGCAGTATTTT. As protein: CASSSSSTDTQYF.

The chain couples TRBV7-2 to TRBJ2-3; 10 nucleotides line up with TRBD1. Germline V CDR1 and CDR2: SGHTA, FQGNSA. V dropped 5 bases and J dropped 5; count of bases not matched to a gene: 7. The CDR3 loop spans 15 amino acids. CDR3 protein: CASSPLGQGGDTQYF. The CDR3 bases are TGTGCCAGCAGCCCACTTGGACAGGGGGGAGATACGCAGTATTTT. Full variable domain (rest looked up from reference TRBV7-2 and TRBJ2-3): GAGVSQSPSNKVTEKGKDVELRCDPISGHTALYWYRQSLGQGLEFLIYFQGNSAPDKSGLPSDRFSAERTGGSVSTLTIQRTQQEDSAVYLCASSPLGQGGDTQYFGPGTRLTVL.

This clone is a singleton in its sample. The rearrangement joins TRBV10-3 to TRBJ2-1, with D unclear. V lost 9 bases and J 1 base, leaving 7 bases between the germline ends. CDR1 is ENHRY and CDR2 is SYGVKD in the germline V gene. CDR3 length: 12 residues. The CDR3 region is CAITGSYNEQFF. CDR3 DNA sequence: TGTGCCATTACCGGGTCCTACAATGAGCAGTTCTTC.

V is TRBV29-1 and J is TRBJ1-2; 12 bases agree with TRBD1. The germline gives CDR1 SQVTM, CDR2 ANQGSEA. V shed 6 bases, J shed 2 bases, and the junction held 4 bases outside the gene matches. CDR3 length equals 14 residues. This CDR3 is CSVLGTGGNYGYTF. CDR3 in DNA: TGCAGCGTCCTCGGGACAGGGGGCAACTATGGCTACACCTTC.

The V and J genes are TRBV5-5 and TRBJ2-4, with TRBD1 matching 9 bases. Germline lookup yields CDR1 SGHKS and CDR2 YYEKEE (reference sequence). V dropped 1 base and J dropped 6; count of bases not matched to a gene: 2. CDR3 length equals 14 residues. As DNA, the CDR3 is TGTGCCAGCAGCTTGCGGGACAGGGTAAACATTCAGTACTTC. This codes for CASSLRDRVNIQYF.

This chain links TRBV5-1 with TRBJ1-3, with 8 bases that match TRBD1. The CDR3 runs 15 residues. CDR1 and CDR2 (germline): SGHRS, YFSETQ. V dropped 6 bases and J dropped 4; count of bases not matched to a gene: 9. In DNA, the CDR3 is TGCGCCAGCACCCTAGACAGGGGATCCGGAAACACCATATATTTT. It yields the protein CASTLDRGSGNTIYF.

This clone was counted between two and nine times. The chain employs TRBV6-4 and TRBJ2-1; 7 bases match TRBD2. This CDR3 region has 14 residues. Trimming took 4 bases from V and 5 from J; bases not matched to a gene: 5. Germline CDR1 is MRHNA and CDR2 is SNTAGT. The CDR3 coding sequence is TGTGCCAGCAGTGTTGGGGGAGGGGACAATGAGCAGTTCTTC. Translated, it gives CASSVGGGDNEQFF.